Each of the 17 T cell receptor beta chains below was sequenced from the same sample in a study of cytomegalovirus exposure and HLA in healthy donors (dated by TCRdb to about 2017). Library construction relied on the immunoSEQ multiplex PCR assay. A mixture of 60 forward primers for TCR Vbeta segments and 13 reverse primers for TCR Jbeta segments was used in the multiplex PCR. TCRdb's version of the immuneACCESS table is confined to in-frame rearrangements and falls short of the full clone set. An unresolved V gene accounts for under half of the shortfall where checked; the remainder is of unknown origin. For this sample there are about 94,000 clones; about 76% appear just once. The top ten clonotypes cover roughly 7.7% of the sample. Material for sequencing was PBMCs. The receptors originated from a man aged 35 to 55 in good health and CMV-seropositive.

V gene TRBV18 combines with J gene TRBJ1-1; D uncertain. The CDR3 totals 14 residues. Germline V CDR1 and CDR2: KGHSH, LQKENI. Deletions cut 2 bases from V and 1 base from J, with 8 bases between. In nucleotides, the CDR3 is TGTGCCAGCTCACCAACAAGAACGAACACTGAAGCTTTCTTT. It specifies CASSPTRTNTEAFF.

The chain combines TRBV18 with TRBJ1-1, with 9 bases identical to TRBD1. The ends lost 3 bases at V and 2 bases at J; junction bases unmatched: 10. The germline CDR1 and CDR2 sequences are KGHSH and LQKENI. The CDR3 loop spans 17 amino acids. CDR3 amino acids: CASSPGQGSILNTEAFF. The DNA of the CDR3 is TGTGCCAGCTCACCGGGACAGGGATCCATTCTTAACACTGAAGCTTTCTTT.

This clone was counted once. The chain couples TRBV4-2 to TRBJ2-3, with D perhaps TRBD1 (5 bases). The length of the CDR3 is 14 residues. Germline V gene sequence: CDR1 LGHNA, CDR2 YNFKEQ. Trimming left V 0 bases short and J 4 bases short, with 8 bases between. The CDR3 here is CASSQDKGSDTQYF. CDR3 in DNA: TGTGCCAGCAGCCAAGATAAGGGGTCAGATACGCAGTATTTT.

The chain carries TRBV4-1 and TRBJ1-4; no definite D call. Germline values: CDR1 MGHRA, CDR2 YSYEKL. CDR3 length: 16 amino acids. V was clipped by 2 bases and J by 0 bases, with 10 bases between them. The CDR3 sequence: CASSQNGGATNEKLFF. The DNA for the CDR3 is TGCGCCAGCAGCCAAAACGGCGGTGCAACTAATGAAAAACTGTTTTTT.

CDR3 sequence: CASSDPRGVLAPRKNIQYF. CDR3 nucleotide sequence: TGTGCCAGCAGTGACCCCCGCGGAGTCTTGGCCCCGAGAAAAAACATTCAGTACTTC. The genes are TRBV6-4 and TRBJ2-4; D unresolved. V lost 2 bases and J lost 4, with 24 bases in between. The CDR3 runs 19 residues. Germline CDR1 reads MRHNA; CDR2 reads SNTAGT.

The V and J genes are TRBV2 and TRBJ2-7; 11 nucleotides align to TRBD2. V lost 6 bases to trimming and J lost 3 bases; unmatched junction nucleotides: 7. Germline lookup yields CDR1 SNHLY and CDR2 FYNNEI. CDR3 length: 15 amino acids. DNA for the CDR3: TGTGCCAGCAGGCCCGGGACTAGCGGATTCTACGAGCAGTACTTC. Translation gives CASRPGTSGFYEQYF.

CDR3 residues: CASRPTGMYTEAFF. The DNA for the CDR3 is TGTGCCAGCAGACCGACAGGGATGTACACTGAAGCTTTCTTT. The chain carries TRBV28 and TRBJ1-1; 7 positions match TRBD1. Trimming cost V 6 bases and J 3 bases; bases outside gene matches: 7. Germline assignment: CDR1 MDHEN and CDR2 SYDVKM. There are 14 residues in the CDR3.

This clone appeared once. The chain recombines TRBV7-9 with TRBJ1-1, with a weak D call TRBD1 (6 bases). CDR3 length equals 13 residues. CDR1 is SEHNR, CDR2 FQNEAQ, per germline (reference sequence). Trimming left V 5 bases short and J 1 base short, with 8 bases between. CDR3 sequence (DNA): TGTGCCAGCAGCGAGACAGGGAACACTGAAGCTTTCTTT. This translates into CASSETGNTEAFF.

The chain has TRBV7-3 and TRBJ2-3, with 9 bases matching TRBD2. Losses at the gene ends were 4 bases for V and 6 bases for J; bases not matched to a gene: 11. The CDR3 spans 16 residues. Germline V gene sequence: CDR1 SGHTA, CDR2 FQGTGA. CDR3 sequence (DNA): TGTGCCAGCAGCTCAATCGCGGGGGGGCGGGAGGATACGCAGTATTTT. Translating gives CASSSIAGGREDTQYF.

Concerning this clone itself: The junction and the germline gene differ at one end; a read error may be behind it. The V gene is TRBV10-3, the J gene TRBJ2-7; 11 bases fit TRBD2. CDR3 length: 15 amino acids. From germline, CDR1 is ENHRY and CDR2 SYGVKD. Written as DNA, the CDR3 is TGTGCCATCAGTGAGCCGGGACTAGCGGACTACGGGCAGTACTTC. Residues: CAISEPGLADYGQYF.

DNA for the CDR3: TGTGCCAGCAGCAGGGACAGGGGATCACCCCTCCACTTT. Its translation: CASSRDRGSPLHF. V is TRBV2 and J is TRBJ1-6; the match to TRBD1 covers 10 bases. The length of the CDR3 is 13 residues. Germline lookup yields CDR1 SNHLY and CDR2 FYNNEI. V shed 6 bases and J 10 bases; nucleotides not matched to a gene: 3. Full variable domain (rest looked up from reference TRBV2 and TRBJ1-6): EPEVTQTPSHQVTQMGQEVILRCVPISNHLYFYWYRQILGQKVEFLVSFYNNEISEKSEIFDDQFSVERPDGSNFTLKIRSTKLEDSAMYFCASSRDRGSPLHFGNGTRLTVT.

V and J are TRBV6-5 and TRBJ2-7, with 8 bases identical to TRBD2. In germline, CDR1 is MNHEY, CDR2 SVGAGI. Germline trimming cut 7 bases from V and 3 bases from J; bases unmatched to any gene: 8. The CDR3 spans 14 residues. CDR3 bases: TGTGCCAGCAACTCAGCGGGAGACATCTACGAGCAGTACTTC. The encoded protein is CASNSAGDIYEQYF.

The CDR3 reads CASSDRDRGNQPQHF. CDR3 in DNA: TGTGCCAGCAGTGACCGGGACAGGGGCAATCAGCCCCAGCATTTT. The chain uses TRBV6-1 and TRBJ1-5; 9 nucleotides line up with TRBD1. The CDR3 sequence is 15 residues long. The V segment lost 3 bases and the J segment 2 bases; nucleotides outside the gene matches: 2. Germline CDR1 is MNHNS and CDR2 is SASEGT.

The V and J genes are TRBV6-1 and TRBJ2-2, with D perhaps matching TRBD1 (5 bases). CDR1 and CDR2 (germline): MNHNS, SASEGT. V was trimmed by 4 bases and J by 8 bases, leaving 8 bases between them. The CDR3 length is 12 residues. The CDR3 region is CASSAQGGELFF. CDR3 coding DNA: TGTGCCAGCAGTGCCCAGGGTGGGGAGCTGTTTTTT.

The count of this clone is one. This rearrangement joins TRBV27 to TRBJ2-7, with D possibly matching TRBD2 (6 bases). This CDR3 is 15 amino acids long. The V end was cut by 2 bases, the J end by 0 bases, with 11 bases between. Germline V gene lookup returns CDR1 MNHEY and CDR2 SMNVEV (reference sequence). CDR3 nucleotide sequence: TGTGCCAGCAGTTTAAATCCCGGGAGCTCCTACGAGCAGTACTTC. It yields the protein CASSLNPGSSYEQYF.

V usage is TRBV18 and J usage is TRBJ1-4; unclear D gene. Germline assignment: CDR1 KGHSH and CDR2 LQKENI. The CDR3 runs 13 residues. Trimming took off 4 bases at V and 6 bases at J, with 9 bases between the two ends. The CDR3 DNA reads TGTGCCAGCTCACAGAGTCTTGATGAAAAACTGTTTTTT. Amino acids: CASSQSLDEKLFF.

The V gene is TRBV28, the J gene TRBJ1-1; the D gene is possibly TRBD1 (6 bases). The germline V gene encodes CDR1 MDHEN and CDR2 SYDVKM. V lost 6 bases and J 1 base, leaving 12 bases between the germline ends. This CDR3 is built from 14 residues. CDR3 nucleotides: TGTGCCAGCAGACTCTTACAGGGGAACACTGAAGCTTTCTTT. Protein sequence: CASRLLQGNTEAFF.